The 30 T cell receptor beta chains given below trace back to one sample, sequenced in a study of CXCR3-negative and CXCR3-positive naive CD8 T cells. Antigens of these TCRs are unknown. General observations from the study: A higher hydrophobicity marked the TRB CDR3s of CXCR3-positive naive cells versus CXCR3-negative naive cells.

In preparing the TRB cDNA libraries, 5' RACE with UMI labels was used. Following a re-call of the 5' RACE reads, TCRdb has one entry per CDR3 protein and lacks DNA. The listing records 130,000 to 150,000 distinct CDR3 sequences. Sequencing used naive CXCR3+ CD8+ T cells from blood. Documented subset: CD45RO-CCR7+CD27+CD95- naive CD8+ T cells expressing CXCR3 (TNR3+). All receptors derive from a human donor in good health. Some clones in this sample may be carry-over from other donors' samples.

The CDR3 sequence is CSARDLGAYEQYF. This chain links TRBV29-1 with TRBJ2-7; TCRdb picks TRBD1, but there is no DNA to check that call. In germline, CDR1 is SQVTM, CDR2 ANQGSEA. CDR3 size: 13 residues.

The V and J genes are TRBV7-2 and TRBJ2-7; the D call from TCRdb, TRBD2, cannot be confirmed without DNA. The CDR3 is 15 residues long. Germline-derived CDR1 and CDR2 are SGHTA and FQGNSA. This chain's CDR3 is CASSPTSGASYEQYF.

The rearrangement joins TRBV15 to TRBJ2-1. The germline V gene has CDR1 LNHNV and CDR2 YYDKDF (reference sequence). This CDR3 has 12 residues. CDR3 residues: CATSRTGSEQFF.

The CDR3 here is CASSESVQGRYEQYF. The V and J genes are TRBV10-1 and TRBJ2-7; TCRdb's assignment of TRBD1 cannot be checked, as there is no DNA. The germline V gene encodes CDR1 WNHNN and CDR2 SYGVQD (reference sequence). This CDR3 has 15 amino acids.

The chain is built from TRBV9 and TRBJ2-3. CDR1 is SGDLS and CDR2 is YYNGEE in the germline V gene. The CDR3 is 14 amino acids. This chain's CDR3 is CASSVSWGTDTQYF.

CDR3 sequence reads: CASSFGGPAPYTF. V and J are TRBV25-1 and TRBJ1-2; TCRdb gives TRBD1 as the D gene, but with no DNA this cannot be confirmed. CDR1 is MGHDK, CDR2 SYGVNS, per germline. This CDR3 spans 13 amino acids.

The chain couples TRBV7-9 to TRBJ2-5. The germline CDR1 and CDR2 sequences are SEHNR and FQNEAQ (reference sequence). CDR3 length: 14 amino acids. The chain's CDR3 is CASSEGRNQETQYF. The variable domain in full, with the rest retrieved from reference TRBV7-9 and TRBJ2-5, is DTGVSQNPRHKITKRGQNVTFRCDPISEHNRLYWYRQTLGQGPEFLTYFQNEAQLEKSRLLSDRFSAERPKGSFSTLEIQRTEQGDSAMYLCASSEGRNQETQYFGPGTRLLVL.

The chain joins TRBV13 to TRBJ2-7. The CDR3 runs to 13 residues. Germline values: CDR1 PRHDT, CDR2 FYEKMQ (reference sequence). This CDR3 reads CASSLGVTYEQYF.

This chain uses TRBV28 with TRBJ2-1; TCRdb's assignment of TRBD2 cannot be checked, as there is no DNA. Germline-derived CDR1 and CDR2 are MDHEN and SYDVKM. The CDR3 covers 18 residues. The CDR3 sequence is CASSFTSGGALTYNEQFF.

The V gene is TRBV20-1, the J gene TRBJ2-7; TCRdb gives TRBD1 as the D gene, but with no DNA this cannot be confirmed. The germline gives CDR1 DFQATT, CDR2 SNEGSKA (reference sequence). The CDR3 has 15 residues. CDR3: CSARLPGTPSYEQYF.

The V gene is TRBV2, the J gene TRBJ2-5. Per the germline V gene, CDR1 is SNHLY and CDR2 is FYNNEI. The CDR3 is made up of 13 amino acids. The CDR3 sequence is CASRLVARETQYF.

The V gene is TRBV4-2, the J gene TRBJ2-1; TCRdb designates TRBD2, a call that cannot be tested without DNA. The CDR3 consists of 17 residues. The germline gives CDR1 LGHNA, CDR2 YNFKEQ. CDR3 sequence: CASSQEVALAGVTEQFF.

The genes are TRBV24-1 and TRBJ2-3; TCRdb's D gene call, TRBD1, goes unchecked for lack of DNA. This CDR3 has 15 residues. In germline, CDR1 is KGHDR, CDR2 SFDVKD. CDR3 protein: CATSDKTGGIDTQYF.

The rearrangement joins TRBV27 to TRBJ1-2; with no DNA, the TCRdb D assignment of TRBD1 cannot be verified. CDR1 MNHEY and CDR2 SMNVEV come from the germline V gene (reference sequence). The CDR3 is made up of 16 amino acids. This chain's CDR3 is CASSLSGQGTLYGYTF.

The chain recombines TRBV29-1 with TRBJ2-7; TCRdb returns TRBD2, unconfirmable since there is no DNA. CDR1 and CDR2 from the germline V gene are SQVTM and ANQGSEA. The CDR3 is 13 residues long. The CDR3 sequence is CSVVTSGSTEQYF.

The V and J genes are TRBV6-2 or TRBV6-3 and TRBJ2-7. This CDR3 region has 12 residues. Germline-derived CDR1 and CDR2 are MNHEY and SVGEGT. The CDR3 reads CASSPQLGEQYF.

The chain combines TRBV20-1 with TRBJ1-6; TCRdb's assignment of TRBD1 cannot be checked, as there is no DNA. Per the germline V gene, CDR1 is DFQATT and CDR2 is SNEGSKA (reference sequence). The CDR3 has 16 amino acids. The CDR3 loop reads CSARARTGYYNSPLHF.

V and J are TRBV27 and TRBJ2-7; the TRBD1 assignment by TCRdb is unverifiable without DNA. Per germline, CDR1 MNHEY and CDR2 SMNVEV (reference sequence). CDR3 size: 14 residues. The CDR3 reads CASSTGGPSYEQYF.

The genes are TRBV12-3 or TRBV12-4 and TRBJ2-3; TCRdb proposes TRBD1, but this gene call is untestable without DNA. This CDR3 has 15 residues. The CDR3 is CASSSGQGNTDTQYF.

The chain has TRBV7-2 and TRBJ1-1. CDR3 length equals 13 residues. Germline V gene lookup returns CDR1 SGHTA and CDR2 FQGNSA. The CDR3 spells CASSLVVWAEAFF.

The chain couples TRBV12-5 to TRBJ2-1; TCRdb designates TRBD2, a call that cannot be tested without DNA. CDR1 is LGHNT, CDR2 FRNRAP, per germline. The CDR3 runs 13 residues. CDR3 amino acids: CASGSSGSYEQFF.

The chain couples TRBV9 to TRBJ1-1. This CDR3 spans 17 amino acids. Germline CDR1 SGDLS, CDR2 YYNGEE. The CDR3 is CASSVDRDPRSNTEAFF.

This chain links TRBV29-1 with TRBJ2-2; checking the TCRdb D call of TRBD2 is not possible without DNA. CDR1 is SQVTM, CDR2 ANQGSEA, per germline. The CDR3 contains 15 residues. CDR3 sequence reads: CSVQESRTNTGELFF.

The CDR3 reads CASTLPGLAEQETQYF. The genes are TRBV2 and TRBJ2-5; TCRdb designates TRBD2, a call that cannot be tested without DNA. The CDR3 has 16 amino acids. Germline lookup yields CDR1 SNHLY and CDR2 FYNNEI.

V usage is TRBV29-1 and J usage is TRBJ1-3; lacking DNA, the TRBD1 call made by TCRdb goes unchecked. The length of the CDR3 is 14 residues. The germline gives CDR1 SQVTM, CDR2 ANQGSEA. The CDR3 is CSVGGEKYGNTLYF.

The chain employs TRBV20-1 and TRBJ1-5; there is no DNA to check the TCRdb D call of TRBD1. CDR1 is DFQATT, CDR2 SNEGSKA, per germline (reference sequence). This CDR3 is 16 amino acids long. The CDR3 protein is CSARDRTGAFNQPQHF.

The chain carries TRBV12-3 or TRBV12-4 and TRBJ2-1. The CDR3 runs to 15 residues. CDR3: CASSPTDGSYNEQFF.

The V and J genes are TRBV4-1 and TRBJ2-5; TCRdb names TRBD1, which stays unverified in the absence of DNA. The CDR3 spans 17 residues. Germline V gives CDR1 MGHRA, CDR2 YSYEKL. CDR3 sequence reads: CASSQERRGTVQETQYF.

The V gene is TRBV6-5, the J gene TRBJ1-2. The CDR3 has 14 residues. Germline loops: CDR1 MNHEY, CDR2 SVGAGI. The CDR3 loop is CASSPDGIGCGYTF.

The chain employs TRBV19 and TRBJ2-5. The CDR3 totals 13 residues. Germline V lookup: CDR1 LNHDA, CDR2 SQIVND (reference sequence). CDR3 region: CASSIAWQETQYF.